Presented here are 12 T cell receptor beta chains from one specimen sequenced in a study of blood T cell repertoires in COVID-19. Libraries were prepared by immunoSEQ multiplex PCR; TCRdb keeps only in-frame clonotypes and omits some of them. In the table there are 100,000 or so clones, roughly 90% of which are singletons. The sequencing sample was made of peripheral blood. All receptors come from a man between 65 and 79 years old with acute or convalescent COVID-19.

This chain uses TRBV18 with TRBJ1-4; 8 bases line up with TRBD1. Germline values: CDR1 KGHSH, CDR2 LQKENI. This CDR3 contains 15 residues. V shed 0 bases, J shed 7 bases, and the junction held 4 bases outside the gene matches. DNA of the CDR3: TGTGCCAGCTCACCACCGGGACAGGTTGGTGAAAAACTGTTTTTT. This translates into CASSPPGQVGEKLFF.

The chain couples TRBV28 to TRBJ2-2, with D possibly matching TRBD1 (5 bases). Germline V gives CDR1 MDHEN, CDR2 SYDVKM. With 0 bases removed from V and 1 base from J, the gap between germline ends came to 9 bases. The CDR3 spans 16 residues. CDR3: CASSLWGRVNTGELFF. In nucleotides, the CDR3 is TGTGCCAGCAGTTTATGGGGCAGGGTGAACACCGGGGAGCTGTTTTTT. Combining the CDR3 with reference TRBV28 and TRBJ2-2 gives the whole variable domain DVKVTQSSRYLVKRTGEKVFLECVQDMDHENMFWYRQDPGLGLRLIYFSYDVKMKEKGDIPEGYSVSREKKERFSLILESASTNQTSMYLCASSLWGRVNTGELFFGEGSRLTVL.

The CDR3 DNA sequence: TGCAGCCCCAGCTCGGGCACTGAAGCTTTCTTT. Translating it yields CSPSSGTEAFF. The rearrangement joins TRBV29-1 to TRBJ1-1; no clear D gene. The CDR3 extends over 11 amino acids. Trimming left V 8 bases short and J 4 bases short, with 11 bases between. Germline loops: CDR1 SQVTM, CDR2 ANQGSEA.

The rearrangement links TRBV11-2 to TRBJ2-7; weak D call: TRBD2 (7 bases). CDR1 and CDR2 from the germline V gene are SGHAT and FQNNGV. This CDR3 spans 15 amino acids. The V end lost 1 base, the J end lost 4 bases, and 14 bases lay between the germline ends. The DNA for the CDR3 is TGTGCCAGCAGCTTAGGGACAGCGGGACGGTACGAGCAGTACTTC. Translating gives CASSLGTAGRYEQYF.

The chain carries TRBV3-1 (or the pseudogene TRBV3-2) and TRBJ1-2; weak D call: TRBD1 (6 bases). CDR3 length: 15 residues. The V and J ends lost 0 bases and 3 bases respectively, with 11 bases between them. Germline assignment: CDR1 LGHDT and CDR2 YNNKEL (reference sequence). The CDR3: CASSQEPGAHYGYTF. The CDR3 bases are TGTGCCAGCAGCCAAGAACCAGGGGCCCACTATGGCTACACCTTC.

V is TRBV18 and J is TRBJ2-1; D may be TRBD2 (5 bases). The germline gives CDR1 KGHSH, CDR2 LQKENI. The V end was cut by 3 bases, the J end by 7 bases, with 16 bases between. The CDR3 runs 15 residues. CDR3 nucleotides: TGTGCCAGCTCACCGGCCTCCATCCCGGGGAATGAGCAGTTCTTC. This codes for CASSPASIPGNEQFF.

The J gene is TRBJ1-1, the V gene TRBV20-1, with D unclear. The CDR3 loop spans 11 amino acids. V lost 1 base and J 7 bases, leaving 7 bases between the germline ends. Per the germline V gene, CDR1 is DFQATT and CDR2 is SNEGSKA (reference sequence). CDR3: CSARAGFEAFF. Here the CDR3 DNA reads TGCAGTGCTAGAGCAGGCTTTGAAGCTTTCTTT.

The chain joins TRBV7-9 to TRBJ2-5; 15 nucleotides agree with TRBD2. CDR1 is SEHNR and CDR2 is FQNEAQ in the germline V gene (reference sequence). This CDR3 spans 19 amino acids. Losses at the gene ends were 5 bases for V and 7 bases for J; bases not matched to a gene: 17. The CDR3 nucleotides read TGTGCCAGCAGCAATAGGACAGCACCGGGACTAGCGGGAGGTAGGACCCAGTACTTC. Translating it yields CASSNRTAPGLAGGRTQYF. The full variable domain, with the rest looked up from reference TRBV7-9 and TRBJ2-5, is DTGVSQNPRHKITKRGQNVTFRCDPISEHNRLYWYRQTLGQGPEFLTYFQNEAQLEKSRLLSDRFSAERPKGSFSTLEIQRTEQGDSAMYLCASSNRTAPGLAGGRTQYFGPGTRLLVL.

The gene calls are TRBV18 and TRBJ1-3, with 9 bases matching TRBD1. CDR3 length equals 14 residues. Germline V gene sequence: CDR1 KGHSH, CDR2 LQKENI. Trimming at V came to 2 bases and at J to 7 bases, leaving 3 bases not matched to a gene. The CDR3 nucleotides read TGTGCCAGCTCACCAGGGACAGGGCTTAACACCATATATTTT. Translated, it gives CASSPGTGLNTIYF. Looking up the rest from reference TRBV18 and TRBJ1-3 gives the full variable domain: NAGVMQNPRHLVRRRGQEARLRCSPMKGHSHVYWYRQLPEEGLKFMVYLQKENIIDESGMPKERFSAEFPKEGPSILRIQQVVRGDSAAYFCASSPGTGLNTIYFGEGSWLTVV.

The genes are TRBV12-3 or TRBV12-4 and TRBJ2-1; D is unresolved. CDR3 length: 13 amino acids. Between the trimmed V and J ends, which lost 6 bases and 4 bases, there was a span of 10 bases. The CDR3 protein is CASSSHTYNEQFF. The DNA for the CDR3 is TGTGCCAGCAGCTCGCACACGTACAATGAGCAGTTCTTC.

As DNA, the CDR3 is TGTGCCATCTCGAGGTCGACTTTAGGGAACACTGAAGCTTTCTTT. This codes for CAISRSTLGNTEAFF. This chain connects TRBV6-6 to TRBJ1-1; no clear D. The CDR3 contains 15 residues. Germline V CDR1 and CDR2: MNHNY, SVGAGI (reference sequence). The V end lost 10 bases, the J end lost 1 base, and 19 bases lay between the germline ends.

The V gene is TRBV5-1, the J gene TRBJ1-4; maybe TRBD1 (6 bases). The ends were cut back, 4 bases at V and 0 bases at J, with 7 bases in the middle. This CDR3 region has 14 residues. Germline V CDR1 and CDR2: SGHRS, YFSETQ. CDR3: CASSRTATNEKLFF. DNA for the CDR3: TGCGCCAGCAGCAGGACAGCAACTAATGAAAAACTGTTTTTT.